This T cell receptor (beta chain) was profiled in a study of blood T cell repertoires in COVID-19. With V trimmed by 1 base and J by 3 bases, 6 bases remained unmatched. This CDR3 contains 16 residues. The germline V gene has CDR1 LGHNA and CDR2 YNFKEQ. The method was immunoSEQ multiplex PCR; TCRdb's version includes in-frame clones alone and lacks a portion of them. The data show roughly 310,000 clones, 85% to 90% seen once. The sequencing sample was made of peripheral blood. The chain is built from TRBV4-2 and TRBJ1-3, with 7 nucleotides matching TRBD1. The TCR comes from a young woman with COVID-19, enrolled during active disease. CDR3 in amino acids: CASSQVRDSNGNTIYF. CDR3 sequence (DNA): TGTGCCAGCAGCCAAGTTAGGGACAGTAATGGAAACACCATATATTTT.